This entry is about one T cell receptor beta chain. Some clones are missing from TCRdb's copy, which holds only in-frame ones; the method was immunoSEQ multiplex PCR. This sample carries roughly 250,000 clones, 65% to 90% of them seen once, and the ten largest clones take about 8%. Trimming left V 4 bases short and J 7 bases short, with 13 bases between. The CDR3 has 14 residues. The germline V gene encodes CDR1 MGHRA and CDR2 YSYEKL. This entry is derived from a study of blood T cell repertoires in COVID-19. This rearrangement joins TRBV4-1 to TRBJ2-2; weak D call: TRBD1 (6 bases). What was sequenced was peripheral blood. This sequence was found in a woman aged 45-65 years with acute or convalescent COVID-19. The CDR3 here is CASSPKDSVGELFF. The CDR3 region has the DNA TGCGCCAGCAGCCCAAAGGACAGCGTCGGGGAGCTGTTTTTT.